This T cell receptor beta chain was recorded in a study of post-analysis software for immune sequencing data (dated by TCRdb to 2015 to 2017). Looking at the study overall: Disease courses on record covered relapsing-remitting, secondary progressive and progressive-relapsing multiple sclerosis, though some patients had no subtype annotation. The patient repertoires were compared against approximately ten previously published healthy control repertoires obtained from donors aged roughly 6 to 28 years. A subset of samples was prepared in parallel using single-end sample barcoding, then pooled and co-amplified after Illumina adapter ligation. What the research found in general, with its limitations: Significantly lower normalized Chao1 diversity was found in multiple sclerosis patients than in controls, suggesting substantial peripheral T-cell clonal expansion. The multiple sclerosis patient group was slightly younger than the control group. Direct clustering with F measure showed strong co-clustering of samples prepared in the same batch, prompting a batch-effect correction. Significantly higher frequencies in patients than in controls were found for five or six TRBV segments, including TRBV5-6, TRBV5-1 and TRBV20-1.

TCR beta repertoires were profiled from peripheral blood of roughly 13 young patients with multiple sclerosis to demonstrate the VDJtools post-analysis software. The multiple sclerosis patients were children and adolescents ranging in age from 6 to 15 years. Note on this clonotype: The target of this receptor is not known. No qualities accompany the bases; no much larger clone lies one base away.

The CDR3, from cysteine to phenylalanine, totals 15 residues. Only the CDR3 DNA is retained, 45 bases long and in frame from the first base. CDR1 and CDR2, looked up from the germline V gene (reference sequence), are SEHNR and FQNEAQ. Trimming costs V 6 bases and J 6 bases, and their ends lie 18 bases apart. Receptors were amplified or captured by PCR. Data came from an Illumina HiSeq 2500. Unique molecular identifiers were incorporated into TCR beta cDNA libraries to reduce PCR and sequencing biases. Per 1 to 10 million input T cells, approximately 500,000 cDNA molecules were obtained, such that each molecule approximated one T cell. The patient libraries were prepared and sequenced using the same protocol as the earlier healthy control dataset. Samples belonging to the same batch were prepared together, multiplexed and sequenced on a shared HiSeq lane. Turning to the authors' computational methods: Raw barcoded reads were processed with MIGEC, discarding single-read molecular identifier groups before consensus assembly and CDR3 extraction. Clonotype tables were post-analysed with VDJtools, and diversity was normalized by down-sampling all datasets to the smallest sample size. Repertoire overlap clustering matched CDR3 amino acid but not nucleotide sequences to correct batch-related cross-sample contamination. TCRdb ran its own pipeline on the public reads, namely fastp trimming at Q25 and MiXCR clone calling, and kept in-frame beta chains. Identical CDR3 protein sequences are pooled into one entry, listed with their most common genes and DNA. The authors' filters were not applied to this entry. This sample has hundreds of thousands of distinct CDR3 sequences in its table, and about 60% of those were observed once. About 11% of the sample comes from the top ten.

The sequenced sample was blood. This sequence originates from a girl under 10 years old with multiple sclerosis. The chain is assembled from TRBV7-9 and TRBJ2-1; the D gene cannot be named for sure. CDR3 loop: CASSKLPGVVNEQFF. DNA sequence: TGTGCCAGCAGTAAACTACCGGGTGTCGTCAATGAGCAGTTCTTC.